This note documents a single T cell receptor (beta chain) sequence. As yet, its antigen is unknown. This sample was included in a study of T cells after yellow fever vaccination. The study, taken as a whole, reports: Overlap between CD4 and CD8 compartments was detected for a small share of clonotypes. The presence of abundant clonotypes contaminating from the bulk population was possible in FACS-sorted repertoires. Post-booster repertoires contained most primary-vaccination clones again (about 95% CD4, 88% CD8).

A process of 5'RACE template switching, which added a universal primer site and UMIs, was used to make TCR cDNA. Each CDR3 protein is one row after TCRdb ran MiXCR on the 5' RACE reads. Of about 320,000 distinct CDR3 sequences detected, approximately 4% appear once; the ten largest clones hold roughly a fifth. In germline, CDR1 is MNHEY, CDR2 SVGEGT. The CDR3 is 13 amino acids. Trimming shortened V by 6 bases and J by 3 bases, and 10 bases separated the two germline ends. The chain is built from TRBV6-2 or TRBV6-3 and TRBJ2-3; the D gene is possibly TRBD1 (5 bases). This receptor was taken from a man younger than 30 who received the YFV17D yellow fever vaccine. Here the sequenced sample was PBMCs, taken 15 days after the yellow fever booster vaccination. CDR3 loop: CASSPQDTDTQYF. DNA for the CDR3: TGTGCCAGCAGCCCACAGGATACAGATACGCAGTATTTT.